This T cell receptor (beta chain) emerged from a study of T cell repertoires in cytomegalovirus infection. TCRdb ran MiXCR on the reads and lists one entry per CDR3 protein. The profile shows some 400,000 distinct CDR3 sequences, 15% to 20% of them singletons. CDR3 size: 15 residues. Germline CDR1 reads SGHDT; CDR2 reads YYEEEE. Trimming removed 1 base from V and 6 bases from J, with 17 bases in between. This clonotype was observed a few times. The sequencing sample was made of PBMCs. This TCR was recovered from a human donor in good health (CMV status not recorded). Some clones in this sample may be carry-over from other donors' samples. The chain carries TRBV5-6 and TRBJ2-7, with D tentatively TRBD1 (6 bases). CDR3 coding DNA: TGTGCCAGCAGCTTGTTCCCAGGGGTGGACGGCGAGCAGTACTTC. Residues: CASSLFPGVDGEQYF.